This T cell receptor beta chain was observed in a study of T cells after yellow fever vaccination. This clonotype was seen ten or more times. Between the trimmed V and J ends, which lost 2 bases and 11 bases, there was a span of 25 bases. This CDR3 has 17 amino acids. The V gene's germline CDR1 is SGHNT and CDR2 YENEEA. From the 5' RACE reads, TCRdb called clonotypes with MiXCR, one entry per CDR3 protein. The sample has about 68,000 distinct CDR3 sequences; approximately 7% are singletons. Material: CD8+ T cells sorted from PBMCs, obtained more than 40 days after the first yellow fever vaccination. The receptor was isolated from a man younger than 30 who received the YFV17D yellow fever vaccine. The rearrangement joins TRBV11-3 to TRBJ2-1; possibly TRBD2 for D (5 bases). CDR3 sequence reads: CASSLRSGTHPTMQQFF. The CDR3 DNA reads TGTGCCAGCAGCTTACGCAGCGGCACGCACCCTACAATGCAGCAGTTCTTC.